A selection of T cell receptor beta chains follows, all from one sample in a study of blood T cell repertoires in COVID-19. Measured with immunoSEQ multiplex PCR; TCRdb has only the in-frame clones, and not every one. The sample records approximately 300,000 clones, about 90% being singletons. Sequencing was carried out using PBMCs or T cells enriched from blood (not recorded which). The receptor source for this set is a woman in her 30s who had recovered from COVID-19. CDR3s include the opening cysteine and the closing phenylalanine or tryptophan. The order of the fields is D gene, V gene, clone size, J gene, CDR3 DNA, CDR3 protein. The D gene is left open where the match is weak. The size of a clone is reported for some rows only, either as once, few or many, or as a class for expanded clones.

D: TRBD2
V: TRBV3-1/TRBV3-2
size: .
J: TRBJ2-3
DNA: TGTGCCAGCAGCCAAGGAGTTAGCGGGAGGGGGCCAGATACGCAGTATTTT
CDR3: CASSQGVSGRGPDTQYF

D: TRBD1
V: TRBV5-5
size: .
J: TRBJ1-5
DNA: TGTGCCAGCGGGTTGGACAGGGGAAATCAGCCCCAGCATTTT
CDR3: CASGLDRGNQPQHF

D: TRBD1
V: TRBV2
size: .
J: TRBJ2-1
DNA: TGTGCCAGAGACTGCCGGGACAGGGGGTCGAATGAGCAGTTCTTC
CDR3: CARDCRDRGSNEQFF

D: .
V: TRBV25-1
size: .
J: TRBJ2-3
DNA: TGTGCCAGCAGTGGGACAGCAGATACGCAGTATTTT
CDR3: CASSGTADTQYF

D: TRBD1
V: TRBV2
size: .
J: TRBJ1-4
DNA: TGTGCCAGCAGTGCGGGACAGGGTATTCTAAATGAAAAACTGTTTTTT
CDR3: CASSAGQGILNEKLFF

D: .
V: TRBV19
size: many
J: TRBJ1-5
DNA: TGTGCCAGTAGTAATATGTGGGGGCGGAGTCAGCCCCAGCATTTT
CDR3: CASSNMWGRSQPQHF

D: TRBD2
V: TRBV30
size: .
J: TRBJ2-2
DNA: TGTGCCTGGAGTGTACTAGCGGGAGTAGCAGCTGGGGAGCTGTTTTTT
CDR3: CAWSVLAGVAAGELFF

D: TRBD1
V: TRBV6-6
size: .
J: TRBJ2-7
DNA: TGTGCCAGCAGCTCCCTAGGCAGGGGGCCCAACGAGCAGTACTTC
CDR3: CASSSLGRGPNEQYF

D: TRBD2
V: TRBV7-2
size: .
J: TRBJ2-7
DNA: TGTGCCAGCAGCGAGATACTAGCGCCAAGTGAAAGGGACGAGCAGTACTTC
CDR3: CASSEILAPSERDEQYF

D: TRBD1
V: TRBV6-5
size: .
J: TRBJ1-2
DNA: TGTGCCAGCTCGTACTCGCGACAGGGGGGTGGCTACACCTTC
CDR3: CASSYSRQGGGYTF

D: TRBD2
V: TRBV19
size: .
J: TRBJ2-2
DNA: TGTGCCAGTAGTATCCAGGGACTGGCTAGCGGGATTACGAACACCGGGGAGCTGTTTTTT
CDR3: CASSIQGLASGITNTGELFF

D: TRBD2
V: TRBV6-1
size: .
J: TRBJ2-3
DNA: TGTGCCAGCAGTGAATTCGGAAGCGGGGGCACAGATACGCAGTATTTT
CDR3: CASSEFGSGGTDTQYF

D: .
V: TRBV7-9
size: .
J: TRBJ2-3
DNA: TGTGCCAGCAGCTTAGGTCCAGTCACAGATACGCAGTATTTT
CDR3: CASSLGPVTDTQYF

D: .
V: TRBV6-4
size: once
J: TRBJ1-1
DNA: TGTGCCAGCAGCGCTGGCCCGATGCGGCGCGGAGGGGACACTGAAGCTTTCTTT
CDR3: CASSAGPMRRGGDTEAFF

D: TRBD2
V: TRBV6-5
size: .
J: TRBJ2-7
DNA: TGTGCCAGCAGTAAGCGGGAATACTACGAGCAGTACTTC
CDR3: CASSKREYYEQYF

D: .
V: TRBV3-1/TRBV3-2
size: .
J: TRBJ2-1
DNA: TGTGCCAGCAGCCCTACTAGAAACTCCTACAATGAGCAGTTCTTC
CDR3: CASSPTRNSYNEQFF

D: TRBD2
V: TRBV5-1
size: few
J: TRBJ2-1
DNA: TGCGCCAGCAGCTTGGATCTACTAGCGATCTCCTACAATGAGCAGTTCTTC
CDR3: CASSLDLLAISYNEQFF

D: .
V: TRBV6-5
size: .
J: TRBJ1-5
DNA: TGTGCCAGCAGTACAGAGTATAGCAATCAGCCCCAGCATTTT
CDR3: CASSTEYSNQPQHF